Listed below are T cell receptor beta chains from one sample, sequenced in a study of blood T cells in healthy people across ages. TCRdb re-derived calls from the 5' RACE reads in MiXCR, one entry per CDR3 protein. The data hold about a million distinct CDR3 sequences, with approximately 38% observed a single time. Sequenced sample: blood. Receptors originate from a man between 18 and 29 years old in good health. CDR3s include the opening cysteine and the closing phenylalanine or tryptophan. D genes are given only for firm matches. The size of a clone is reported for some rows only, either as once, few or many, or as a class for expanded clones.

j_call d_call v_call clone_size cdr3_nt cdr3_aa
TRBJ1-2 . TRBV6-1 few TGTGCCAGCAGTGGAACTAGTGTTCCCTATGGCTACACCTTC CASSGTSVPYGYTF
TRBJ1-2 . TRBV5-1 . TGCGCCAGCAGCTTGGACTTGGGAGGGGAAGGCTACACCTTC CASSLDLGGEGYTF
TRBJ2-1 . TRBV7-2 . TGTGCCAGCAGCTTATCGACCCTCGGGATTGAGCAGTTCTTC CASSLSTLGIEQFF
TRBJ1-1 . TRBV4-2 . TGTGCCAGCAGCCAAGAGCGGGGGGCTGTAACTGAAGCTTTCTTT CASSQERGAVTEAFF
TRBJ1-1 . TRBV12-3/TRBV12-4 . TGTGCCAGCAGTTTGGGGGGGCTCGGAGCTTTCTTT CASSLGGLGAFF
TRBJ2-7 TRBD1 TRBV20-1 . TGCAGTGCAAGAGGGACAGGGTCTACCTACGAGCAGTACTTC CSARGTGSTYEQYF
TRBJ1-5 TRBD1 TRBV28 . TGTGCCAGCAGTTCTCCGGGACAGGGCCGGTATAGCAATCAGCCCCAGCATTTT CASSSPGQGRYSNQPQHF
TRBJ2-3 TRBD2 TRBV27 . TGTGCCAGCAGTGAAGAAGCGGGATCTAGCACAGATACGCAGTATTTT CASSEEAGSSTDTQYF
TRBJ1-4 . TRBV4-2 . TGTGCCAGCAGCCGAGGGGCAGCTAATGAAAAACTGTTTTTT CASSRGAANEKLFF
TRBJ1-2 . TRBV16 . TGTGCCAGCAGCTCACGGAGGGAACAATATCCTCCAGGGGGCTACACCTTC CASSSRREQYPPGGYTF
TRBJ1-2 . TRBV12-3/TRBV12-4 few TGTGCCAGCAGTTTAGGAAACCTGGGGGGCTACACCTTC CASSLGNLGGYTF
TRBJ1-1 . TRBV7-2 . TGTGCCAGCAGCTTAGACCGGACAGCTTTCTTT CASSLDRTAFF
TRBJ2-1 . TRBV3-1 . TGTGCCAGCAGACGACTAGGTCATGAGCAGTTCTTC CASRRLGHEQFF
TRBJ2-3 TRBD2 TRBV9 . TGTGCCAGCAGCAGTAGCGGGGGGGCGGGTAAAGATACGCAGTATTTT CASSSSGGAGKDTQYF
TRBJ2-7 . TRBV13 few TGTGCCAGCAGTCGAGCTGGACGGAATACCTACGAGCAGTACTTC CASSRAGRNTYEQYF
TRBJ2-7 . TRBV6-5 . TGTGCCAGCGCTCCGTACCTCTCCTACAATGAGCAGTACTTC CASAPYLSYNEQYF
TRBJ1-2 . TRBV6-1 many TGTGCCAGCAGTGAACCGGGACGGGCTAACTATGGCTACACCTTC CASSEPGRANYGYTF
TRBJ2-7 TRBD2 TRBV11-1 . TGTGCCAGCAGCTTAGGATTAGCGGGAGGCTCCTACAATGAGCAGTACTTC CASSLGLAGGSYNEQYF
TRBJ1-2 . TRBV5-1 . TGCGCCAGCAGCTTGGATGCAGCCTATGGCTACACCTTC CASSLDAAYGYTF
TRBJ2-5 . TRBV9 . TGTGCCAACAGCGTATTGGGTGAGCAGTACTTC CANSVLGEQYF
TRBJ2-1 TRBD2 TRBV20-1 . TGCAGTGCTAGAGACAGCGGGGTATCCTACAATGAGCAGTTCTTC CSARDSGVSYNEQFF
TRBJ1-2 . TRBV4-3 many TGTGCCAGCAGTCAACAGGGTTCCTATGGCTACACCTTC CASSQQGSYGYTF
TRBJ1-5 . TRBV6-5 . TGTGCCAGCATGAGGGGCCTTGGTCAGCCCCAGCATTTT CASMRGLGQPQHF
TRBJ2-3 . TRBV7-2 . TGTGCCAGCAGCTTATTGCCCAGCATCGATACGCAGTATTTT CASSLLPSIDTQYF
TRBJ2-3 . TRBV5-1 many TGCGCCAGCAGGACCTCCGACTCAGATACGCAGTATTTT CASRTSDSDTQYF
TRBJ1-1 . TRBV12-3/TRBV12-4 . TGCGCCAGCAGTTTAGCGCCGGGGGTAGGTGAAGCTTTCTTT CASSLAPGVGEAFF
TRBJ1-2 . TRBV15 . TGTGCCACCAGCAGAGATGATAGGGCTAACTATGGCTACACCTTC CATSRDDRANYGYTF
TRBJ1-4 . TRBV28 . TGTGCCAGCAGTCCCTCCGACAGAGCAACTAATGAAAAACTGTTTTTT CASSPSDRATNEKLFF
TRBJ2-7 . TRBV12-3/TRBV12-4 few TGTGCCAGCACCCCCAGCTCCTACGAGCAGTACTTC CASTPSSYEQYF
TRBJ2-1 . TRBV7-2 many TGTGCCAGCAGCCTCAACCTGTACAATGAGCAGTTCTTC CASSLNLYNEQFF
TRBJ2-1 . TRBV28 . TGTGCCAGCAGTCCATTCTCAGGAGAGCAGTTCTTC CASSPFSGEQFF